This TCR beta chain was sequenced for a study of shared clonotypes between healthy human individuals. Profiled with immunoSEQ multiplex PCR; TCRdb holds only in-frame clones, not every one. Here the sample spans 700,000 to 950,000 clones, about 97% being singletons. Terminally differentiated effector memory CD45RA+ cells were excluded by CCR7 positive selection of CD45RO-negative cells. The CDR3 runs to 12 residues. Trimming cost V 6 bases and J 8 bases; bases outside gene matches: 4. CDR1 MDHEN and CDR2 SYDVKM come from the germline V gene. Sequences were obtained from naive CD8+ T cells sorted from blood. The sequence was obtained from a man aged 25 to 40 in good health. J is TRBJ1-2 and V is TRBV28; 9 bases align to TRBD1. This chain's CDR3 is CASRAGTGGYTF. The CDR3 region has the DNA TGTGCCAGCAGAGCCGGGACAGGGGGCTACACCTTC.